The 17 T cell receptor beta chains presented below share a single source sample, sequenced in a study of cytomegalovirus exposure and HLA in healthy donors. PCR amplification relied on 60 Vbeta primers (plus 13 Jbeta primers). Assay: immunoSEQ multiplex PCR; the TCRdb copy retains only in-frame clones and omits some. In the table there are some 170,000 clones, 81% of which are singletons. The sequencing sample was made of PBMCs. The receptors here all came from a woman aged 18-35 years in good health and CMV-seronegative.

V usage is TRBV29-1 and J usage is TRBJ2-5, with 9 bases that match TRBD2. The germline CDR1 and CDR2 sequences are SQVTM and ANQGSEA. V lost 1 base to trimming and J lost 4 bases; unmatched junction nucleotides: 4. The CDR3 length is 14 residues. CDR3 loop: CSVEGGLARETQYF. CDR3 coding DNA: TGCAGCGTTGAAGGGGGACTAGCACGAGAGACCCAGTACTTC.

On this clone itself: The junction does not match germline at one end; this may be a read error. The DNA for the CDR3 is TGTTCCAGCAGCCCCGGGACAGGGACTACAACCGGGGAGCTGTTTTTT. This translates into CSSSPGTGTTTGELFF. J is TRBJ2-2 and V is TRBV7-9, with TRBD1 matching 9 bases. From germline, CDR1 is SEHNR and CDR2 FQNEAQ (reference sequence). The CDR3 covers 16 residues.

This clone was counted between two and nine times. The V gene is TRBV15, the J gene TRBJ1-1; no clear D gene. V lost 5 bases and J 0 bases, leaving 10 bases between the germline ends. Per germline, CDR1 LNHNV and CDR2 YYDKDF (reference sequence). The CDR3 spans 14 residues. The CDR3 region is CATSLRQLNTEAFF. CDR3 sequence (DNA): TGTGCCACCAGCCTCAGGCAACTGAACACTGAAGCTTTCTTT. The variable domain in full, completed from reference TRBV15 and TRBJ1-1, reads DAMVIQNPRYQVTQFGKPVTLSCSQTLNHNVMYWYQQKSSQAPKLLFHYYDKDFNNEADTPDNFQSRRPNTSFCFLDIRSPGLGDTAMYLCATSLRQLNTEAFFGQGTRLTVV.

The chain carries TRBV4-1 and TRBJ2-7, with D maybe TRBD2 (5 bases). Trimming removed 2 bases from V and 2 bases from J, with 19 bases in between. Germline V lookup: CDR1 MGHRA, CDR2 YSYEKL. CDR3 length equals 17 residues. The CDR3 sequence is CASSQHSDILRAYEQYF. The DNA for the CDR3 is TGCGCCAGCAGCCAACACTCCGACATCTTGAGGGCCTACGAGCAGTACTTC.

The J gene is TRBJ2-1, the V gene TRBV10-3; 8 bases align to TRBD2. V lost 4 bases and J lost 0; bases outside the gene matches: 2. Per the germline V gene, CDR1 is ENHRY and CDR2 is SYGVKD. This CDR3 region has 15 residues. The CDR3 loop is CAISALAGSYNEQFF. Written as DNA, the CDR3 is TGTGCCATCAGTGCCCTAGCGGGCTCCTACAATGAGCAGTTCTTC.

The V call is TRBV14, the J call TRBJ1-2; D gene uncertain. Trimming removed 1 base at V and 4 bases at J, with 16 bases between. CDR1 is SGHDN and CDR2 is FVKESK in the germline V gene. The CDR3 runs to 16 residues. CDR3 coding DNA: TGTGCCAGCAGCCAAGGACCCGACGGGAGGATCTATGGCTACACCTTC. Translating it yields CASSQGPDGRIYGYTF.

This clone has just a few counts. The chain is built from TRBV7-9 and TRBJ1-5, with D perhaps matching TRBD1 (5 bases). Germline V lookup: CDR1 SEHNR, CDR2 FQNEAQ (reference sequence). Trimming took off 2 bases at V and 4 bases at J, with 21 bases between the two ends. The CDR3 totals 18 residues. In nucleotides, the CDR3 is TGTGCCAGCAGCTTACCCGCCCTTAACAGGTTCCGGAATCAGCCCCAGCATTTT. Its translation: CASSLPALNRFRNQPQHF.

In this sample, this clone turned up once. The chain joins TRBV23-1 to TRBJ1-5; possible D gene TRBD1, 6 bases. TRBV23-1 qualifies as an ORF whose function is uncertain. Trimming shortened V by 3 bases and J by 3 bases, and 12 bases separated the two germline ends. The CDR3 loop spans 15 amino acids. This chain's CDR3 is CASSQGRGYNQPQHF. The CDR3 DNA follows: TGCGCCAGCAGTCAGGGCAGGGGTTACAATCAGCCCCAGCATTTT.

This chain connects TRBV5-6 to TRBJ1-3; TRBD1 aligns across 7 bases. Trimming removed 0 bases from V and 2 bases from J; junction bases left unmatched: 8. This CDR3 has 17 amino acids. Germline values: CDR1 SGHDT, CDR2 YYEEEE. The DNA of the CDR3 is TGTGCCAGCAGCTTGGGCGGAACCAGGGGGGCTGGAAACACCATATATTTT. This codes for CASSLGGTRGAGNTIYF.

The V call is TRBV6-6, the J call TRBJ2-7; perhaps TRBD1 as D (6 bases). V gave up 0 bases and J gave up 7 bases, with 19 bases separating them. The CDR3 consists of 16 residues. Germline values: CDR1 MNHNY, CDR2 SVGAGI (reference sequence). CDR3 sequence: CASSYSGDIGFGEQYF. For the CDR3, the DNA is TGTGCCAGCAGTTACTCAGGGGACATAGGTTTCGGAGAGCAGTACTTC.

V is TRBV19 and J is TRBJ2-1, with TRBD1 as a possible D gene (6 bases). The CDR3 spans 16 residues. Trimming pared 5 bases from V and 2 bases from J, leaving 16 bases between. CDR1 is LNHDA, CDR2 SQIVND, per germline (reference sequence). The DNA for the CDR3 is TGTGCCAGTAGTTCACAGGGCCGACCCCCCTACAATGAGCAGTTCTTC. Its translation is CASSSQGRPPYNEQFF.

The CDR3 DNA follows: TGCGCCAGCAGCTATACGGGACAGGGGGCTATGACTGAAGCTTTCTTT. As protein: CASSYTGQGAMTEAFF. J is TRBJ1-1 and V is TRBV5-1, with 12 bases matching TRBD1. The germline gives CDR1 SGHRS, CDR2 YFSETQ. This CDR3 is 16 amino acids long. Trimming at V came to 3 bases and at J to 5 bases, leaving 8 bases not matched to a gene.

This chain uses TRBV14 with TRBJ2-7; the D gene is possibly TRBD1 (6 bases). The germline V and J ends were trimmed by 5 bases and 4 bases, with 9 bases remaining between them. Germline V gene lookup returns CDR1 SGHDN and CDR2 FVKESK. The CDR3 has 12 residues. CDR3 protein: CASSTTGYEQYF. Written as DNA, the CDR3 is TGTGCCAGCAGCACCACAGGGTACGAGCAGTACTTC.

This chain links TRBV29-1 with TRBJ2-5, with 11 bases matching TRBD1. The junction had 9 bases not matched to a gene; V was cut back by 7 bases and J by 2 bases. Germline-derived CDR1 and CDR2 are SQVTM and ANQGSEA. This CDR3 region has 15 residues. The CDR3 region has the DNA TGCAGCGCCGAGGGGACAGGGGGTGATCAAGAGACCCAGTACTTC. Its protein is CSAEGTGGDQETQYF.

On this clone itself: Distinct nucleotide sequences in the sample also encode this CDR3. The chain has TRBV7-3 and TRBJ2-3; 8 nucleotides agree with TRBD1. The CDR3 loop spans 14 amino acids. Looked up from germline, CDR1 is SGHTA and CDR2 is FQGTGA. V was clipped by 5 bases and J by 5 bases; unmatched bases: 6. The CDR3 coding sequence is TGTGCCAGCAGCCCAACCGGGACAGGAGATACGCAGTATTTT. Encoded protein: CASSPTGTGDTQYF.

This clone has just a few counts. This rearrangement joins TRBV28 to TRBJ2-7; the D gene is possibly TRBD2 (5 bases). V lost 6 bases to trimming and J lost 3 bases, with 15 bases between them. CDR1 and CDR2 from the germline V gene are MDHEN and SYDVKM. This CDR3 is built from 14 residues. The CDR3 loop reads CASRGDMDYYEQYF. For the CDR3, the DNA is TGTGCCAGCAGGGGAGACATGGATTACTACGAGCAGTACTTC.

The V call is TRBV19, the J call TRBJ1-1; D perhaps matches TRBD1 (5 bases). The CDR3 is made up of 15 amino acids. The germline V gene encodes CDR1 LNHDA and CDR2 SQIVND (reference sequence). Trimming stripped 5 bases from V and 2 bases from J, with 15 bases between. The CDR3 region is CASSPGYRLNTEAFF. As DNA, the CDR3 is TGTGCCAGTAGTCCTGGTTACAGGCTAAACACTGAAGCTTTCTTT.